These 14 T cell receptor beta chains came from one sample sequenced in a study of early stage breast cancer tumors. TCRdb's copy holds only in-frame clones and misses some; the assay was immunoSEQ multiplex PCR. This sample carries roughly 48,000 clones, around 83% of them seen once, and the ten largest clones take about 1.4%. Sequenced sample: blood. The receptors derive from a person in their fifties or sixties with breast cancer.

V usage is TRBV15 and J usage is TRBJ2-7; D may correspond to TRBD1 or TRBD2 (5 bases each). Germline values: CDR1 LNHNV, CDR2 YYDKDF (reference sequence). CDR3 length: 15 residues. Trimming shortened V by 3 bases and J by 5 bases, and 17 bases separated the two germline ends. The CDR3 sequence: CATSRYGTPLNEQYF. The CDR3 nucleotides are TGTGCCACCAGCAGGTATGGGACGCCTCTCAACGAGCAGTACTTC.

The chain links TRBV6-5 to TRBJ2-2; weak D call: TRBD1 (6 bases). This CDR3 has 14 amino acids. CDR1 and CDR2 from the germline V gene are MNHEY and SVGAGI. V was trimmed by 0 bases and J by 5 bases, leaving 7 bases between them. In nucleotides, the CDR3 is TGTGCCAGCAGTTACTCACAGGGAACCGGGGAGCTGTTTTTT. Translating gives CASSYSQGTGELFF.

The chain employs TRBV5-5 and TRBJ2-2; D is unresolved. There are 14 residues in the CDR3. V was trimmed by 1 base and J by 1 base, leaving 5 bases between them. Germline loops: CDR1 SGHKS, CDR2 YYEKEE (reference sequence). CDR3 residues: CASSLSWNTGELFF. The CDR3 nucleotides are TGTGCCAGCAGCTTGAGCTGGAACACCGGGGAGCTGTTTTTT.

This chain links TRBV7-9 with TRBJ1-1; D call uncertain. This CDR3 has 16 amino acids. Trimming pared 2 bases from V and 7 bases from J, leaving 20 bases between. Germline CDR1 SEHNR, CDR2 FQNEAQ (reference sequence). CDR3 coding DNA: TGTGCCAGCAGCTTAAGCCCATCTCGGCCGACGGATGAAGCTTTCTTT. This encodes CASSLSPSRPTDEAFF.

The chain uses TRBV19 and TRBJ2-1, with D tentatively TRBD1 (5 bases). Trimming removed 7 bases at V and 6 bases at J, with 13 bases between. The CDR3 covers 13 residues. Germline V lookup: CDR1 LNHDA, CDR2 SQIVND (reference sequence). The CDR3 region is CASNRKTGNEQFF. In DNA, the CDR3 is TGTGCCAGTAACAGGAAAACGGGCAATGAGCAGTTCTTC. The full variable domain, rest sourced from reference TRBV19 and TRBJ2-1, is DGGITQSPKYLFRKEGQNVTLSCEQNLNHDAMYWYRQDPGQGLRLIYYSQIVNDFQKGDIAEGYSVSREKKESFPLTVTSAQKNPTAFYLCASNRKTGNEQFFGPGTRLTVL.

This sequence joins TRBV7-9 and TRBJ2-7, with 13 bases lining up with TRBD2. CDR1 is SEHNR and CDR2 is FQNEAQ in the germline V gene (reference sequence). The CDR3 spans 15 residues. Germline trimming cut 4 bases from V and 3 bases from J; bases unmatched to any gene: 3. In DNA form, the CDR3 reads TGTGCCAGCAGCTGGACTAGCGGGAGTATCTACGAGCAGTACTTC. This gives the protein CASSWTSGSIYEQYF. Together with reference TRBV7-9 and TRBJ2-7, the CDR3 gives the full variable domain: DTGVSQNPRHKITKRGQNVTFRCDPISEHNRLYWYRQTLGQGPEFLTYFQNEAQLEKSRLLSDRFSAERPKGSFSTLEIQRTEQGDSAMYLCASSWTSGSIYEQYFGPGTRLTVT.

This rearrangement joins TRBV2 to TRBJ2-7; no clear D. The CDR3 totals 13 residues. Germline lookup yields CDR1 SNHLY and CDR2 FYNNEI. V gave up 4 bases and J gave up 4 bases, with 11 bases separating them. The CDR3 here is CASSVSRRYEQYF. CDR3 nucleotide sequence: TGTGCCAGCAGTGTCAGCCGTAGGTACGAGCAGTACTTC.

As DNA, the CDR3 is TGTGCCAGCAGCTTAGCGCGGGGTACTGAAGCTTTCTTT. This translates into CASSLARGTEAFF. The rearrangement joins TRBV11-3 to TRBJ1-1; D unclear. The germline CDR1 and CDR2 sequences are SGHNT and YENEEA. Trimming stripped 1 base from V and 5 bases from J, with 8 bases between. The CDR3 runs to 13 residues.

The chain recombines TRBV28 with TRBJ2-5; possible D gene TRBD1, 6 bases. This CDR3 has 14 amino acids. V gave up 2 bases and J gave up 9 bases, with 16 bases separating them. Germline CDR1 and CDR2: MDHEN and SYDVKM. CDR3 coding DNA: TGTGCCAGCAGTTTAGGACAGCCCCAGGGATCCCAGTACTTC. Protein sequence: CASSLGQPQGSQYF.

J is TRBJ1-5 and V is TRBV6-5; a weak D match, TRBD1 (6 bases). The V gene lost 5 bases and the J gene lost 6 bases, with 17 bases spanning the gap. The CDR3 totals 15 residues. Germline values: CDR1 MNHEY, CDR2 SVGAGI. CDR3 DNA sequence: TGTGCCAGCAGTCCTACTAGCGGGGGGGCTCAGCCCCAGCATTTT. This translates into CASSPTSGGAQPQHF.

The J gene is TRBJ1-1, the V gene TRBV19; D is unresolved. V gave up 5 bases and J gave up 2 bases, with 3 bases separating them. CDR3 length: 11 residues. Germline V CDR1 and CDR2: LNHDA, SQIVND (reference sequence). The CDR3 bases are TGTGCCAGTAGTTCCAACACTGAAGCTTTCTTT. It codes for CASSSNTEAFF.

This clone has more than one count but fewer than ten. This chain joins TRBV7-9 and TRBJ1-4; 7 bases map to TRBD1. The J segment lost 8 bases and the V segment lost 4 bases, leaving 7 bases of the junction unmatched. CDR1 and CDR2 from the germline V gene are SEHNR and FQNEAQ (reference sequence). This CDR3 is 14 amino acids long. The CDR3 loop reads CASSSTGLGEKLFF. In DNA form, the CDR3 reads TGTGCCAGCAGCTCGACAGGGTTAGGAGAAAAACTGTTTTTT. Complete variable domain (other parts from reference TRBV7-9 and TRBJ1-4): DTGVSQNPRHKITKRGQNVTFRCDPISEHNRLYWYRQTLGQGPEFLTYFQNEAQLEKSRLLSDRFSAERPKGSFSTLEIQRTEQGDSAMYLCASSSTGLGEKLFFGSGTQLSVL.

The chain carries TRBV6-5 and TRBJ2-7; 8 nucleotides agree with TRBD2. Germline assignment: CDR1 MNHEY and CDR2 SVGAGI. V was pared by 6 bases and J by 5 bases, with 9 bases of the junction left unmatched. This CDR3 is 14 amino acids long. The DNA for the CDR3 is TGTGCCAGCAGCCAGCGGGGGTTTAAGGACGAGCAGTACTTC. This gives the protein CASSQRGFKDEQYF.

The gene calls are TRBV29-1 and TRBJ2-7, with TRBD1 matching over 11 bases. Germline assignment: CDR1 SQVTM and CDR2 ANQGSEA. The ends lost 7 bases at V and 7 bases at J; junction bases unmatched: 9. CDR3 length: 13 residues. For the CDR3, the DNA is TGCAGCGCCTCCGGGACAGGGGGAGGGGAGCAGTACTTC. Amino acids: CSASGTGGGEQYF.